Listed here are 10 T cell receptor beta chains from one sample, sequenced in a study of CD8+ T cells in alopecia areata. Indicated treatment: oral pan-JAK inhibitor, 5-10 mg twice daily. cDNA prepared by RNA extraction and subsequent reverse transcription served as the template for sequencing. Sequenced by immunoSEQ multiplex PCR; TCRdb stores in-frame clones only, minus some. The data contain under 350,000 clones, more than 45% of them singletons. This sample comprised CD4+ T cells sorted from blood, obtained at week 24, from a patient treated with tofacitinib. These receptors were taken from a human donor with alopecia areata.

The chain joins TRBV28 to TRBJ2-7; 7 bases are shared with TRBD2. Germline trimming cut 7 bases from V and 3 bases from J; bases unmatched to any gene: 12. Germline CDR1 is MDHEN and CDR2 is SYDVKM. The CDR3 spans 15 residues. CDR3 protein: CASTQRGRRDYEQYF. CDR3 coding DNA: TGTGCCAGCACTCAGCGGGGCCGCCGGGACTACGAGCAGTACTTC.

V usage is TRBV30 and J usage is TRBJ2-3; 8 bases fit TRBD2. V lost 0 bases to trimming and J lost 2 bases; unmatched junction nucleotides: 1. The CDR3 spans 14 residues. The germline V gene has CDR1 GTSNPN and CDR2 SVGIG (reference sequence). The CDR3 here is CAWSVSGITDTQYF. DNA of the CDR3: TGTGCCTGGAGTGTTAGCGGGATCACAGATACGCAGTATTTT.

CDR3: CASSQGRTGAQPQHF. CDR3 nucleotides: TGTGCCAGCAGCCAGGGAAGGACAGGGGCTCAGCCCCAGCATTTT. The chain couples TRBV4-2 to TRBJ1-5; 9 bases align to TRBD1. Per germline, CDR1 LGHNA and CDR2 YNFKEQ. The trim removed 3 bases at V and 6 bases at J, leaving 6 bases unmatched. CDR3 length: 15 residues.

The chain joins TRBV29-1 to TRBJ2-5; the D is unclear. The CDR3 has 14 residues. The V gene lost 5 bases and the J gene lost 5 bases, with 18 bases spanning the gap. Germline V gene sequence: CDR1 SQVTM, CDR2 ANQGSEA. The CDR3 DNA sequence: TGCAGCGTTATAACAGTTGGGCTGGGGGAGACCCAGTACTTC. It encodes CSVITVGLGETQYF.

About this clone: This same CDR3 is encoded by further DNA sequences in the sample. The CDR3 protein is CAISTDRGSQPQHF. CDR3 nucleotide sequence: TGTGCCATCAGCACCGACAGGGGATCTCAGCCCCAGCATTTT. The rearrangement uses TRBV10-3 and TRBJ1-5, with 8 bases that match TRBD1. This CDR3 has 14 residues. V shed 6 bases and J 6 bases; nucleotides not matched to a gene: 7. Germline CDR1 reads ENHRY; CDR2 reads SYGVKD.

This clone was observed a handful of times. CDR3 sequence (DNA): TGTGCCAGCACCCTCGGGGGGGGCGCCCCTGGGGCCAACGTCCTGACTTTC. It encodes CASTLGGGAPGANVLTF. The rearrangement uses TRBV7-9 and TRBJ2-6, with 8 positions matching TRBD2. V dropped 7 bases and J dropped 2; count of bases not matched to a gene: 10. Germline lookup yields CDR1 SEHNR and CDR2 FQNEAQ (reference sequence). The CDR3 sequence is 17 residues long.

This clone was counted a few times. The rearrangement links TRBV7-9 to TRBJ1-6; TRBD1 matches at 9 bases. The CDR3 covers 14 residues. Germline V gives CDR1 SEHNR, CDR2 FQNEAQ (reference sequence). V shed 5 bases and J 6 bases; nucleotides not matched to a gene: 2. CDR3 coding DNA: TGTGCCAGCAGCCCACAGGGGGCTAATTCACCCCTCCACTTT. This translates into CASSPQGANSPLHF.

The chain carries TRBV23-1 and TRBJ2-3; no clear D. TRBV23-1 is reported as an ORF; its role is uncertain. The CDR3 is 10 residues long. V was trimmed by 6 bases and J by 5 bases, leaving 3 bases between them. The CDR3 sequence: CASRVDTQYF. CDR3 in DNA: TGCGCCAGCAGGGTAGATACGCAGTATTTT.

The genes are TRBV10-3 and TRBJ1-5; D not certain. With 6 bases removed from V and 4 bases from J, the gap between germline ends came to 13 bases. The germline CDR1 and CDR2 sequences are ENHRY and SYGVKD. The CDR3 has 14 residues. CDR3 nucleotides: TGTGCCATCAGGGACTCAAAAGGAAATCAGCCCCAGCATTTT. It yields the protein CAIRDSKGNQPQHF.

This chain joins TRBV29-1 and TRBJ2-3; no clear D gene. The V and J ends lost 5 bases and 2 bases respectively, with 11 bases between them. This CDR3 region has 13 residues. The germline V gene has CDR1 SQVTM and CDR2 ANQGSEA. As DNA, the CDR3 is TGCAGCGTTAGAGGACGGAACACAGATACGCAGTATTTT. This sequence encodes CSVRGRNTDTQYF.